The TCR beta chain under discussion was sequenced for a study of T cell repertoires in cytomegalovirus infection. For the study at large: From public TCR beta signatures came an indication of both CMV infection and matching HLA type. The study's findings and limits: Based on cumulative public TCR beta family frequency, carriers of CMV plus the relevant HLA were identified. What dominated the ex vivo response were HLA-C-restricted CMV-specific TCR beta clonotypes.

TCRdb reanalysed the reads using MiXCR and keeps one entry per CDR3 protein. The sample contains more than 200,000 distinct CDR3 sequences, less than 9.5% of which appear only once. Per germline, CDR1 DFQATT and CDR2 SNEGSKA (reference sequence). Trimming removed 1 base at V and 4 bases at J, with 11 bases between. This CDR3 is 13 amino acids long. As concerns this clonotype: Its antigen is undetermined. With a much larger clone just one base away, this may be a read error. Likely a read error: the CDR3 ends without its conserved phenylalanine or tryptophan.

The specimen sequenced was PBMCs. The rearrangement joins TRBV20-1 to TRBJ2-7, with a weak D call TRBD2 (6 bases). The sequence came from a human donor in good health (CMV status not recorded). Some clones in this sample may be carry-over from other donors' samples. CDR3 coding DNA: TGCAGTGCTAGAGGTGAGGGAGGATACGAGCAGTACTCC. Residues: CSARGEGGYEQYS.